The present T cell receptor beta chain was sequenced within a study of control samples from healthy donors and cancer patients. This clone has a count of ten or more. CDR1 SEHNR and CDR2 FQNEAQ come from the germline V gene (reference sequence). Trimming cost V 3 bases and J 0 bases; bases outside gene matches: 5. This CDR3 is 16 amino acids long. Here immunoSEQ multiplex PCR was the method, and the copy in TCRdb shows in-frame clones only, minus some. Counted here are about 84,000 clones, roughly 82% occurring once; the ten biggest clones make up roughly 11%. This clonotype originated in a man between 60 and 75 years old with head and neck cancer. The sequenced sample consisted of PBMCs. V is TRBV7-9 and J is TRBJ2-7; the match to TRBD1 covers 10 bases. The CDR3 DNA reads TGTGCCAGCAGCTTGGGGGACAGGGGTCCCTCCTACGAGCAGTACTTC. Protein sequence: CASSLGDRGPSYEQYF.